Listed below are T cell receptor beta chains from one sample, sequenced in a study of blood T cell repertoires in COVID-19. Produced via immunoSEQ multiplex PCR; TCRdb's table is partial and in-frame only. Of around 150,000 clones in the sample, less than 85% were seen once. The sequencing input was peripheral blood. These receptors came from a human donor with acute or convalescent COVID-19. The donor label of this sample is uncertain. Both conserved end residues are part of each CDR3. The order of the fields is J gene, V gene, CDR3 protein.

J: TRBJ1-1; V: TRBV7-9; CDR3: CASSLVGRGLMNTEAFF
J: TRBJ1-5; V: TRBV2; CDR3: CASSGGSRGSNQPQHF
J: TRBJ1-6; V: TRBV2; CDR3: CASSDRGLTHF
J: TRBJ1-2; V: TRBV9; CDR3: CASSGQVNYGYTF
J: TRBJ1-5; V: TRBV7-2; CDR3: CASSLEARGNQPQHF
J: TRBJ1-1; V: TRBV11-3; CDR3: CASSLGRDWTEAFF
J: TRBJ2-5; V: TRBV5-1; CDR3: CASSRRGNQETQYF
J: TRBJ1-4; V: TRBV18; CDR3: CASSHGQGATNEKLFF
J: TRBJ1-2; V: TRBV6-5; CDR3: CASSSLRQASGYTF
J: TRBJ1-5; V: TRBV10-3; CDR3: CAISEGQGESNQPQHF
J: TRBJ1-6; V: TRBV6-5; CDR3: CASRRTGGLPLHF
J: TRBJ1-4; V: TRBV5-6; CDR3: CASSFQGARSEKLFF
J: TRBJ1-1; V: TRBV2; CDR3: CASAVLNTEAFF
J: TRBJ2-5; V: TRBV4-2; CDR3: CASSQGRGRTQETQYF
J: TRBJ1-2; V: TRBV3-1/TRBV3-2; CDR3: CASSQEVYAGYTF
J: TRBJ1-6; V: TRBV30; CDR3: CAWISGTGGAYNSPLHF
J: TRBJ1-6; V: TRBV18; CDR3: CASSLKGDRQRSPLHF
J: TRBJ2-7; V: TRBV15; CDR3: CATTRGLAPFAEQYF
J: TRBJ1-4; V: TRBV5-1; CDR3: CASSLVPTQATNEKLFF
J: TRBJ1-3; V: TRBV4-1; CDR3: CASSQPVDRPQWGNTIYF
J: TRBJ1-5; V: TRBV15; CDR3: CATSGQGLNQPQHF
J: TRBJ2-5; V: TRBV29-1; CDR3: CSVEGTTTGETQYF
J: TRBJ2-1; V: TRBV6-4; CDR3: CASRGAGVGPGVNEQFF
J: TRBJ1-5; V: TRBV4-1; CDR3: CASSQGTGSASQPQHF
J: TRBJ1-1; V: TRBV5-1; CDR3: CASSLDQGNTEAFF
J: TRBJ1-2; V: TRBV12-3/TRBV12-4; CDR3: CASKTGNSYGYTF
J: TRBJ1-6; V: TRBV4-1; CDR3: CASSLWTGEVSPLHF
J: TRBJ2-7; V: TRBV4-3; CDR3: CASSQDSPGSEQYF
J: TRBJ1-1; V: TRBV10-2; CDR3: CASSTGTGEIQAFF
J: TRBJ1-6; V: TRBV5-5; CDR3: CASSTPGQGAKGSPLHF
J: TRBJ1-5; V: TRBV18; CDR3: CASSPGQVVRDQPQHF
J: TRBJ1-4; V: TRBV19; CDR3: CATNSGHRGEKLFF
J: TRBJ2-7; V: TRBV3-1/TRBV3-2; CDR3: CASSTGTGIYEQYF
J: TRBJ2-1; V: TRBV28; CDR3: CASSLVAGQGGSLSYNEQFF
J: TRBJ1-5; V: TRBV6-6; CDR3: CASTSGGDQPQHF
J: TRBJ2-1; V: TRBV28; CDR3: CASRLTLSVGEQFF
J: TRBJ1-1; V: TRBV7-9; CDR3: CASSFETGRPEAFF
J: TRBJ2-5; V: TRBV5-1; CDR3: CASSLELAGGTPYF
J: TRBJ1-5; V: TRBV30; CDR3: CAWSLSQNSNQPQHF
J: TRBJ2-3; V: TRBV6-5; CDR3: CASKTLESTDTQYF
J: TRBJ1-3; V: TRBV29-1; CDR3: CSVRDSGNTIYF
J: TRBJ1-1; V: TRBV28; CDR3: CASSLPDRATEAFF
J: TRBJ1-2; V: TRBV15; CDR3: CATSRDQVGHRPYGYTF
J: TRBJ1-1; V: TRBV29-1; CDR3: CSGGQGTEAFF
J: TRBJ1-1; V: TRBV7-2; CDR3: CASSLDSTRTVEAFF
J: TRBJ1-1; V: TRBV30; CDR3: CAWSDPDGAMMKAFF
J: TRBJ1-1; V: TRBV27; CDR3: CASSFGDRAYTEAFF
J: TRBJ2-5; V: TRBV7-9; CDR3: CASSLGGGALETQYF
J: TRBJ1-5; V: TRBV28; CDR3: CASSGTVGPYSNQPQHF
J: TRBJ1-3; V: TRBV27; CDR3: CASSLSYRETGNTIYF